What follows are 20 T cell receptor beta chains derived from one specimen sequenced in a study of cytomegalovirus exposure and HLA in healthy donors. Sequenced by immunoSEQ multiplex PCR; TCRdb stores in-frame clones only, minus some. The profile shows 150,000 to 200,000 clones, about 87% of them singletons. Sequencing was done on a sample of PBMCs. The receptor source for this set is a woman in her 30s in good health and CMV-seronegative.

V usage is TRBV4-3 and J usage is TRBJ2-7; 7 positions agree with TRBD2. Germline lookup yields CDR1 LGHNA and CDR2 YSLEER. This CDR3 spans 14 amino acids. V was pared by 3 bases and J by 2 bases, with 4 bases of the junction left unmatched. CDR3 loop: CASSQAGTTYEQYF. In DNA, the CDR3 is TGCGCCAGCAGCCAGGCCGGGACTACCTACGAGCAGTACTTC.

The CDR3 here is CASSYQAGTDTQYF. The CDR3 nucleotides read TGTGCCAGCAGTTACCAGGCAGGAACAGATACGCAGTATTTT. This chain uses TRBV6-5 with TRBJ2-3; D gene uncertain. Trimming took 2 bases from V and 3 from J, leaving 9 bases between them. Germline V gene sequence: CDR1 MNHEY, CDR2 SVGAGI. The length of the CDR3 is 14 residues.

The V call is TRBV5-8, the J call TRBJ2-3, with 8 bases matching TRBD2. V lost 0 bases, J lost 1 base, and 7 bases stayed unmatched. Germline V lookup: CDR1 SGHTS, CDR2 YDEGEE. This CDR3 has 17 residues. In DNA, the CDR3 is TGTGCCAGCAGCTTGGTCTTGGCGGGGGGCCGCACAGATACGCAGTATTTT. It is translated as CASSLVLAGGRTDTQYF.

The rearrangement uses TRBV12-5 and TRBJ1-5; maybe TRBD1 (5 bases). The CDR3 has 15 residues. V lost 5 bases to trimming and J lost 4 bases, with 15 bases between them. The germline V gene encodes CDR1 LGHNT and CDR2 FRNRAP. The CDR3 reads CASGLGVLENQPQHF. The DNA for the CDR3 is TGTGCTAGTGGTCTAGGGGTTTTGGAAAATCAGCCCCAGCATTTT.

This clone was found many times. The J gene is TRBJ2-1, the V gene TRBV9; TRBD2 agrees at 11 bases. CDR1 SGDLS and CDR2 YYNGEE come from the germline V gene. Trimming took 5 bases from V and 6 from J; bases not matched to a gene: 4. The CDR3 is made up of 14 amino acids. As DNA, the CDR3 is TGTGCCAGCAGTTTAGCGGGGGGGCTCAATGAGCAGTTCTTC. Amino acid sequence: CASSLAGGLNEQFF.

V usage is TRBV9 and J usage is TRBJ2-3; D is possibly TRBD2 (6 bases). This CDR3 region has 16 residues. Deletions cut 0 bases from V and 7 bases from J, with 18 bases between. The germline CDR1 and CDR2 sequences are SGDLS and YYNGEE. The DNA of the CDR3 is TGTGCCAGCAGCGTAGTTAGCGGAACCTTAGTAAATACGCAGTATTTT. Protein sequence: CASSVVSGTLVNTQYF.

The J gene is TRBJ1-2, the V gene TRBV6-1; TRBD1 is a possible D gene (6 bases). The CDR3 runs to 14 residues. The V gene's germline CDR1 is MNHNS and CDR2 SASEGT. Trimming removed 2 bases from V and 3 bases from J, with 10 bases in between. As DNA, the CDR3 is TGTGCCAGCAGTGAACCAGGGGAAGACTATGGCTACACCTTC. Translating gives CASSEPGEDYGYTF.

This clone has only a few counts. This chain uses TRBV5-6 with TRBJ2-5; tentatively, D is TRBD1 (5 bases). V gave up 0 bases and J gave up 4 bases, with 10 bases separating them. The CDR3 has 14 amino acids. CDR1 and CDR2 from the germline V gene are SGHDT and YYEEEE. The CDR3 DNA reads as TGTGCCAGCAGCTTGGGGCAGGGTCGAGAGACCCAGTACTTC. It specifies CASSLGQGRETQYF.

J is TRBJ2-7 and V is TRBV19; 8 nucleotides align to TRBD2. This CDR3 has 14 amino acids. Trimming cost V 3 bases and J 3 bases; bases outside gene matches: 4. Germline-derived CDR1 and CDR2 are LNHDA and SQIVND (reference sequence). In DNA form, the CDR3 reads TGTGCCAGTAGTATGAACGGGGGGGACTACGAGCAGTACTTC. Translated, it gives CASSMNGGDYEQYF.

The chain has TRBV15 and TRBJ2-7; 11 positions agree with TRBD2. The CDR3 sequence is 17 residues long. Germline CDR1 and CDR2: LNHNV and YYDKDF (reference sequence). Trimming removed 2 bases from V and 3 bases from J; junction bases left unmatched: 9. The CDR3 DNA follows: TGTGCCACCAGCAGACTCAAAACTAGCGGGGGATACTACGAGCAGTACTTC. Translation gives CATSRLKTSGGYYEQYF. The full variable domain, with the rest looked up from reference TRBV15 and TRBJ2-7, is DAMVIQNPRYQVTQFGKPVTLSCSQTLNHNVMYWYQQKSSQAPKLLFHYYDKDFNNEADTPDNFQSRRPNTSFCFLDIRSPGLGDTAMYLCATSRLKTSGGYYEQYFGPGTRLTVT.

The CDR3 coding sequence is TGTGCCAGCAGCTTATCTAGCGGGAGCTCCTACGAGCAGTACTTC. Its translation is CASSLSSGSSYEQYF. V gene TRBV11-2 combines with J gene TRBJ2-7; TRBD2 matches 10 bases. The CDR3 spans 15 residues. Germline CDR1 SGHAT, CDR2 FQNNGV. V dropped 2 bases and J dropped 0; count of bases not matched to a gene: 1.

The chain carries TRBV12-5 and TRBJ2-1; TRBD1 matches 9 bases. Germline V gene data show CDR1 as LGHNT and CDR2 as FRNRAP. The CDR3 loop spans 15 amino acids. J lost 2 bases, V lost 7 bases, and 6 bases had no gene match. DNA for the CDR3: TGTGCTAGTGACCCGGGACAGGGACCCTACAATGAGCAGTTCTTC. It is translated as CASDPGQGPYNEQFF.

This clone appeared a few times. The genes are TRBV7-6 and TRBJ1-6; TRBD1 agrees at 7 bases. There are 16 residues in the CDR3. Germline values: CDR1 SGHVS, CDR2 FNYEAQ. V dropped 4 bases and J dropped 6; count of bases not matched to a gene: 9. The CDR3 spells CASSSVRGQTNSPLHF. The CDR3 nucleotides are TGTGCCAGCAGCTCCGTTCGGGGACAGACTAATTCACCCCTCCACTTT.

Remarks on this clone: The germline gene is not matched at one end of the junction; a read error may be the cause. The rearrangement uses TRBV29-1 and TRBJ1-1, with 7 positions matching TRBD1. The CDR3 sequence is 11 residues long. CDR1 and CDR2 (germline): SQVTM, ANQGSEA. The CDR3 loop reads CSAEQGWEAFF. CDR3 DNA: TGCAGCGCTGAACAGGGGTGGGAAGCTTTCTTT.

This clone has a single count. The chain carries TRBV15 and TRBJ2-5; 12 nucleotides line up with TRBD1. V was clipped by 1 base and J by 4 bases; unmatched bases: 7. Germline CDR1 is LNHNV and CDR2 is YYDKDF (reference sequence). The CDR3 contains 17 residues. The CDR3 bases are TGTGCCACCAGCAGAGCGGGACAGGGGGCAGTTCGAGAGACCCAGTACTTC. Protein sequence: CATSRAGQGAVRETQYF.

This rearrangement joins TRBV29-1 to TRBJ2-3; 10 nucleotides align to TRBD2. Trimming took 6 bases from V and 4 from J; bases not matched to a gene: 7. This CDR3 has 14 residues. The germline gives CDR1 SQVTM, CDR2 ANQGSEA. The CDR3 DNA follows: TGCAGCGTAGCAAGCGGGGGGGCCTCAGATACGCAGTATTTT. Protein sequence: CSVASGGASDTQYF.

The J gene is TRBJ1-2, the V gene TRBV7-9; TRBD1 might be the D (5 bases). The germline V and J ends were trimmed by 3 bases and 4 bases, with 12 bases remaining between them. Germline-derived CDR1 and CDR2 are SEHNR and FQNEAQ (reference sequence). The CDR3 has 14 residues. The CDR3 region has the DNA TGTGCCAGCAGCTTGGCAGGGTCCAGCTATGGCTACACCTTC. This translates into CASSLAGSSYGYTF.

Only a few counts were recorded for this clone. The V gene is TRBV19, the J gene TRBJ1-2; the D is unclear. The length of the CDR3 is 15 residues. The germline V and J ends were trimmed by 3 bases and 8 bases, with 19 bases remaining between them. The germline CDR1 and CDR2 sequences are LNHDA and SQIVND (reference sequence). CDR3: CASSIGFGTPLGYTF. Here the CDR3 DNA reads TGTGCCAGTAGTATCGGGTTTGGAACTCCCCTGGGCTACACCTTC.

V and J are TRBV29-1 and TRBJ1-2, with D perhaps matching TRBD1 (5 bases). Trimming removed 3 bases at V and 6 bases at J, with 8 bases between. The germline CDR1 and CDR2 sequences are SQVTM and ANQGSEA. This CDR3 has 11 amino acids. The CDR3 DNA reads as TGCAGCGTTGACAGGGTTGATGGCTACACCTTC. It specifies CSVDRVDGYTF.

The sample holds one count of this clone. The chain has TRBV4-1 and TRBJ2-7; D might be TRBD1 (6 bases). Germline V gene data show CDR1 as MGHRA and CDR2 as YSYEKL. The V and J ends lost 3 bases and 1 base respectively, with 25 bases between them. This CDR3 is built from 19 residues. CDR3: CASSQVLTGSLSRSYEQYF. CDR3 sequence (DNA): TGCGCCAGCAGCCAGGTTTTAACAGGGTCTTTGTCTCGGTCCTACGAGCAGTACTTC.